The TCR beta chain described here comes from a study of persistence of HIV-infected CD4 T cells. Study context: A larger, less memory-rich fraction responded to anti-CD3/anti-CD28 beads than to antigen. General study points: CMV- and Gag-responding cells had lower TCRbeta richness than CD3/CD28-responding cells. Proviral oligoclonality tracked with TCR oligoclonality within the same sorted cells.

Trimming left V 1 base short and J 0 bases short, with 11 bases between. CDR1 and CDR2 from the germline V gene are KGHSH and LQKENI. CDR3 length: 16 residues. Note on this clone: The target antigen is unknown.

This nonspecific control used anti-CD3/anti-CD28 bead stimulation of CD4+ T cells. Sorting selected CD4+ T cells upregulating both CD40 ligand and CD69. Sequencing used immunoSEQ version 4 in survey mode. Template was genomic DNA at around 10 ng/uL, with up to about 1 ug used per sample. The assay was immunoSEQ multiplex PCR, and TCRdb's table has in-frame clones only and misses some. The profile shows fewer than 45,000 clones, 88% of them singletons. The rearrangement uses TRBV18 and TRBJ2-3; D is unresolved. The source of this sequence is an adult woman with HIV who was CMV-seropositive. Sequenced here: CD4+ T cells sorted from PBMCs after roughly 19-hour stimulation, sampled from a patient who received antiretroviral therapy. Here the CDR3 reads CASSPQSTSSTDTQYF. CDR3 DNA sequence: TGTGCCAGCTCACCACAATCCACGTCAAGCACAGATACGCAGTATTTT.